The 22 T cell receptor beta chains listed next were all sequenced from one sample in a study of T cell responses to AZD1222 COVID-19 vaccine. Generated by immunoSEQ multiplex PCR, the TCRdb table keeps only in-frame clones and is missing some. The sample has roughly 130,000 clones, 88% seen once; the top ten hold 7.6%. Sequencing was performed on peripheral blood, taken on day 0 of AZD1222 vaccination. These receptors were obtained from an adult in good health.

The CDR3 nucleotides are TGTGCCAGCAGTGAAGTGGGCATCGGAACTGAAGCTTTCTTT. Translating it yields CASSEVGIGTEAFF. This chain uses TRBV2 with TRBJ1-1; the D is unclear. Germline V CDR1 and CDR2: SNHLY, FYNNEI. V lost 1 base and J lost 5, with 11 bases in between. CDR3 length equals 14 residues.

The chain employs TRBV5-1 and TRBJ2-7; the D gene is possibly TRBD2 (5 bases). The CDR3 has 11 amino acids. Trimming removed 3 bases from V and 7 bases from J, with 8 bases in between. The germline V gene encodes CDR1 SGHRS and CDR2 YFSETQ. The chain's CDR3 is CASSWTGEQYF. The CDR3 DNA reads TGCGCCAGCAGCTGGACGGGGGAGCAGTACTTC.

V is TRBV24-1 and J is TRBJ2-1; the D gene is possibly TRBD2 (5 bases). V gave up 4 bases and J gave up 11 bases, with 17 bases separating them. The CDR3 extends over 14 amino acids. Germline V gene data show CDR1 as KGHDR and CDR2 as SFDVKD. CDR3 DNA: TGTGCCACCAGTGAACCGGGATCTCAAAGCAAGCAGTTCTTC. Its translation: CATSEPGSQSKQFF.

The chain combines TRBV6-2 or TRBV6-3 with TRBJ1-1; D is perhaps TRBD1 (5 bases). CDR3 length equals 16 residues. With 2 bases removed from V and 5 bases from J, the gap between germline ends came to 18 bases. The germline V gene encodes CDR1 MNHEY and CDR2 SVGEGT. CDR3 sequence: CASSYPSGGVRTEAFF. The CDR3 DNA reads TGTGCCAGCAGTTACCCGTCGGGGGGGGTACGGACTGAAGCTTTCTTT.

This clone came up once. This sequence joins TRBV5-1 and TRBJ2-7; 10 bases match TRBD1. This CDR3 is 18 amino acids long. The germline V gene has CDR1 SGHRS and CDR2 YFSETQ. V dropped 0 bases and J dropped 5; count of bases not matched to a gene: 14. The CDR3, as DNA: TGCGCCAGCAGCTTGGGAGGGCGACAGGGGGCTGTGATCGACGAGCAGTACTTC. Encoded protein: CASSLGGRQGAVIDEQYF.

The gene calls are TRBV12-3 or TRBV12-4 and TRBJ2-7; D not resolved. The CDR3 consists of 12 residues. V was trimmed by 2 bases and J by 6 bases, leaving 8 bases between them. The CDR3 DNA is TGTGCCAGCAGTTTAACGACGGGCGAGCAGTACTTC. Residues: CASSLTTGEQYF.

The chain has TRBV6-6 and TRBJ1-1; D uncertain. The V gene lost 0 bases and the J gene lost 0 bases, with 8 bases spanning the gap. Germline V lookup: CDR1 MNHNY, CDR2 SVGAGI (reference sequence). The CDR3 contains 15 residues. The CDR3 DNA follows: TGTGCCAGCAGTTACTCGACTACGGTGAACACTGAAGCTTTCTTT. Its translation: CASSYSTTVNTEAFF.

The V call is TRBV5-1, the J call TRBJ2-3; 9 positions agree with TRBD2. The V gene's germline CDR1 is SGHRS and CDR2 YFSETQ. The CDR3 has 17 amino acids. The junction had 14 bases not matched to a gene; V was cut back by 4 bases and J by 5 bases. The CDR3 DNA follows: TGCGCCAGCAGCCTGGGCGGCGGGAGGGCCACCGGAGATACGCAGTATTTT. Translation gives CASSLGGGRATGDTQYF.

CDR3 sequence reads: CASSLGQTPREKLFF. In DNA, the CDR3 is TGTGCCAGCAGCCTTGGACAGACCCCTCGAGAAAAACTGTTTTTT. This chain connects TRBV7-6 to TRBJ1-4; D possibly corresponds to TRBD1 (6 bases). Per germline, CDR1 SGHVS and CDR2 FNYEAQ. Trimming removed 5 bases at V and 8 bases at J, with 18 bases between. This CDR3 contains 15 residues.

The chain uses TRBV24-1 and TRBJ2-3; 12 bases agree with TRBD2. J gave up 5 bases and V 4 bases, and 12 bases lay outside the gene matches. CDR1 KGHDR and CDR2 SFDVKD come from the germline V gene. CDR3 length equals 18 residues. Here the CDR3 reads CATSDTGGLAGRQDTQYF. The CDR3 region has the DNA TGTGCCACCAGTGACACAGGTGGACTAGCGGGGCGTCAAGATACGCAGTATTTT.

This chain uses TRBV6-5 with TRBJ2-1; 10 nucleotides agree with TRBD2. After removal of 7 bases from V and 7 bases from J, the junction contained 7 bases not matched to a gene. CDR1 is MNHEY and CDR2 is SVGAGI in the germline V gene. CDR3 length: 14 residues. The CDR3 protein is CASTRTSGRNEQFF. Here the CDR3 DNA reads TGTGCCAGCACCCGGACTAGCGGTCGTAATGAGCAGTTCTTC.

The genes are TRBV19 and TRBJ1-2; 9 nucleotides agree with TRBD1. With V trimmed by 9 bases and J by 5 bases, 16 bases remained unmatched. The CDR3 runs 16 residues. The germline V gene encodes CDR1 LNHDA and CDR2 SQIVND (reference sequence). CDR3 amino acids: CASCWRGTGTSYGYTF. The DNA of the CDR3 is TGTGCCAGCTGCTGGAGGGGGACAGGGACGTCTTATGGCTACACCTTC.

This clone was seen once. The V and J genes are TRBV24-1 and TRBJ1-2; no firm D call. Per the germline V gene, CDR1 is KGHDR and CDR2 is SFDVKD. This CDR3 has 14 amino acids. Trimming removed 5 bases from V and 7 bases from J, with 16 bases in between. The CDR3 spells CATSGTTYSGGYTF. The CDR3 coding sequence is TGTGCCACCAGTGGAACAACCTACAGTGGTGGCTACACCTTC.

The rearrangement uses TRBV5-6 and TRBJ1-2; D is unresolved. CDR1 is SGHDT, CDR2 YYEEEE, per germline. The CDR3 consists of 12 residues. V lost 0 bases, J lost 8 bases, and 8 bases lay in between. For the CDR3, the DNA is TGTGCCAGCAGCTTGGCGCTTGGCGGCTACACCTTC. Protein product: CASSLALGGYTF.

The gene calls are TRBV6-2 or TRBV6-3 and TRBJ2-7, with D tentatively TRBD1 (6 bases). Trimming pared 2 bases from V and 3 bases from J, leaving 20 bases between. The CDR3 is made up of 17 amino acids. The V gene's germline CDR1 is MNHEY and CDR2 SVGEGT. The chain's CDR3 is CASSYANGRRGSYEQYF. The CDR3, as DNA: TGTGCCAGCAGTTACGCGAATGGTCGCAGGGGTAGCTACGAGCAGTACTTC.

The CDR3 loop is CASSQDGTSRYQPQHF. The CDR3 DNA reads TGCGCCAGCAGCCAAGACGGGACAAGTCGTTATCAGCCCCAGCATTTT. The V and J genes are TRBV4-1 and TRBJ1-5; TRBD1 is a possible D gene (6 bases). Looked up from germline, CDR1 is MGHRA and CDR2 is YSYEKL. The CDR3 consists of 16 residues. Trimming left V 0 bases short and J 5 bases short, with 14 bases between.

This chain connects TRBV18 to TRBJ2-2; D is unresolved. Germline V gene data show CDR1 as KGHSH and CDR2 as LQKENI. Trimming cost V 6 bases and J 5 bases, with 16 bases left between them. The CDR3 runs to 15 residues. CDR3 coding DNA: TGTGCCAGCTCCCAATCTAGTTTGGAGACCGGGGAGCTGTTTTTT. Protein sequence: CASSQSSLETGELFF.

The genes are TRBV11-3 and TRBJ2-5; 9 bases agree with TRBD1. Germline assignment: CDR1 SGHNT and CDR2 YENEEA. The CDR3 is 15 residues long. V lost 5 bases to trimming and J lost 5 bases; unmatched junction nucleotides: 9. The CDR3 loop reads CASSPGDREYETQYF. As DNA, the CDR3 is TGTGCCAGCAGCCCCGGGGACAGGGAATACGAGACCCAGTACTTC.

The chain has TRBV7-2 and TRBJ2-1, with D uncertain. Germline V gene data show CDR1 as SGHTA and CDR2 as FQGNSA. The CDR3 has 11 amino acids. The V and J ends lost 5 bases and 7 bases respectively, with 6 bases between them. As DNA, the CDR3 is TGTGCCAGCAGCGCCTCGAATGAGCAGTTCTTC. This translates into CASSASNEQFF.

The chain employs TRBV7-9 and TRBJ2-3; D could derive from TRBD1 or TRBD2 (5 bases each). Trimming took 2 bases from V and 0 from J, leaving 9 bases between them. Germline values: CDR1 SEHNR, CDR2 FQNEAQ (reference sequence). This CDR3 is built from 15 residues. DNA for the CDR3: TGTGCCAGCAGCTTAAGGGACGGGAGCACAGATACGCAGTATTTT. This translates into CASSLRDGSTDTQYF.

The sample holds one count of this clone. The chain joins TRBV10-3 to TRBJ2-1; 7 nucleotides match TRBD1. With 5 bases clipped from V and 0 bases from J, the junction kept 7 bases outside the gene matches. The germline V gene encodes CDR1 ENHRY and CDR2 SYGVKD. The CDR3 totals 16 residues. The CDR3 region is CAISSPGTDSYNEQFF. The DNA of the CDR3 is TGTGCCATCAGTAGTCCCGGGACAGACTCCTACAATGAGCAGTTCTTC.

The chain carries TRBV19 and TRBJ2-7; 8 bases align to TRBD2. The J segment lost 2 bases and the V segment lost 3 bases, leaving 3 bases of the junction unmatched. Germline loops: CDR1 LNHDA, CDR2 SQIVND (reference sequence). The CDR3 runs 14 residues. In nucleotides, the CDR3 is TGTGCCAGTAGTATTTTAGCGGGAACCTACGAGCAGTACTTC. Translating it yields CASSILAGTYEQYF.